The next 14 T cell receptor beta chains were all read from a single sample in a study of graft-versus-host responses after intestinal transplantation (dated by TCRdb to about 2021). These receptors have no known antigen. The protocol used for the library was the immunoSEQ multiplex PCR assay. Imported from immuneACCESS, the table was reduced by TCRdb to in-frame sequences with V and J called. These copies leave out some clones; in studies compared against another copy, an unresolved V gene accounts for under half, and the cause of the remainder is not known. In this sample the table shows 85,000 to 100,000 clones, about 93% of which occur a single time. The ten biggest clones cover more than 0.15% of the sample. Read against the paper, the sample's time point label means: cells obtained before transplantation from donor or recipient. Specimen: unstimulated CD4+ T cells sorted from spleen or lymph node cells, collected before intestinal transplant. The receptor source for this set is a human donor who received an intestinal transplant.

This sequence joins TRBV4-3 and TRBJ2-5; TRBD2 matches at 9 bases. CDR3 length: 17 residues. V dropped 0 bases and J dropped 5; count of bases not matched to a gene: 10. CDR1 and CDR2 (germline): LGHNA, YSLEER. CDR3 sequence (DNA): TGCGCCAGCAGCCAAGAGTCGGTAGCGGGGGCTGGGGAGACCCAGTACTTC. This gives the protein CASSQESVAGAGETQYF.

The V gene is TRBV11-2, the J gene TRBJ2-7; weak D call: TRBD2 (5 bases). The CDR3 length is 12 residues. The germline V gene has CDR1 SGHAT and CDR2 FQNNGV. Trimming pared 1 base from V and 13 bases from J, leaving 14 bases between. In DNA, the CDR3 is TGTGCCAGCAGCTTAGGGAGGTCTCCCCGATACTTC. This codes for CASSLGRSPRYF. The full variable domain, completed using reference TRBV11-2 and TRBJ2-7, is EAGVAQSPRYKIIEKRQSVAFWCNPISGHATLYWYQQILGQGPKLLIQFQNNGVVDDSQLPKDRFSAERLKGVDSTLKIQPAKLEDSAVYLCASSLGRSPRYFGPGTRLTVT.

The genes are TRBV5-6 and TRBJ2-4; 7 nucleotides align to TRBD2. The CDR3 runs to 17 residues. Germline CDR1 SGHDT, CDR2 YYEEEE. V shed 4 bases and J 2 bases; nucleotides not matched to a gene: 12. The CDR3: CASSPWTSSLTKNIQYF. CDR3 coding DNA: TGTGCCAGCAGCCCATGGACTAGTTCCTTAACCAAAAACATTCAGTACTTC.

CDR3 sequence: CASSPGAVYTEAFF. The CDR3 bases are TGTGCCAGCAGCCCAGGGGCGGTGTACACTGAAGCTTTCTTT. The chain combines TRBV2 with TRBJ1-1, with D possibly being TRBD1 (6 bases). Germline V lookup: CDR1 SNHLY, CDR2 FYNNEI. V lost 6 bases to trimming and J lost 3 bases, with 14 bases between them. The CDR3 is 14 amino acids.

CDR3 protein: CASSWDREETQYF. CDR3 nucleotides: TGTGCCAGCAGCTGGGACAGGGAAGAGACCCAGTACTTC. The chain has TRBV11-2 and TRBJ2-5, with 9 bases matching TRBD1. The germline V gene has CDR1 SGHAT and CDR2 FQNNGV. V trimming: 4 bases; J trimming: 3 bases; junction bases outside the gene matches: 0. The CDR3 is 13 amino acids.

This clone was found once. CDR3 DNA sequence: TGTGCCAGCAGCCGAAGAGGGCAGGAGAACACTGAAGCTTTCTTT. It translates to CASSRRGQENTEAFF. The chain joins TRBV14 to TRBJ1-1, with D hard to call. Trimming left V 4 bases short and J 1 base short, with 13 bases between. The germline V gene encodes CDR1 SGHDN and CDR2 FVKESK. This CDR3 is 15 amino acids long.

The genes are TRBV10-3 and TRBJ2-3; perhaps TRBD2 as D (6 bases). The CDR3 covers 16 residues. The V end lost 1 base, the J end lost 0 bases, and 11 bases lay between the germline ends. Germline loops: CDR1 ENHRY, CDR2 SYGVKD. Here the CDR3 reads CAISEFSGTSTDTQYF. The CDR3 DNA sequence: TGTGCCATCAGTGAGTTTAGCGGAACTAGCACAGATACGCAGTATTTT.

V and J are TRBV9 and TRBJ2-2; D may be TRBD2 (6 bases). V was pared by 4 bases and J by 2 bases, with 18 bases between. This CDR3 comprises 17 residues. CDR1 is SGDLS and CDR2 is YYNGEE in the germline V gene. In DNA form, the CDR3 reads TGTGCCAGCAGCCCCAGAGGGCGGGGCTTTAACACCGGGGAGCTGTTTTTT. This codes for CASSPRGRGFNTGELFF. Filled out from reference TRBV9 and TRBJ2-2, the complete variable domain reads DSGVTQTPKHLITATGQRVTLRCSPRSGDLSVYWYQQSLDQGLQFLIQYYNGEERAKGNILERFSAQQFPDLHSELNLSSLELGDSALYFCASSPRGRGFNTGELFFGEGSRLTVL.

The chain combines TRBV6-5 with TRBJ2-2, with a possible D match to TRBD2 (6 bases). V was shortened by 2 bases and J by 3 bases, with 10 bases between the two germline ends. CDR3 size: 15 residues. CDR1 MNHEY and CDR2 SVGAGI come from the germline V gene. CDR3 loop: CASSYGGGHTGELFF. CDR3 coding DNA: TGTGCCAGCAGTTACGGCGGAGGGCACACCGGGGAGCTGTTTTTT.

This clone was picked up one time. This rearrangement joins TRBV19 to TRBJ1-6; D is unclear. The V and J ends lost 4 bases and 11 bases respectively, with 9 bases between them. CDR3 length: 12 amino acids. Germline CDR1 is LNHDA and CDR2 is SQIVND (reference sequence). CDR3 nucleotide sequence: TGTGCCAGTAGTAAGAGAGGTACACCCCTCCACTTT. This gives the protein CASSKRGTPLHF.

The CDR3 sequence: CASSPFAAGSSLEQYF. The CDR3 DNA is TGTGCCAGCTCACCTTTCGCAGCCGGGAGCTCCCTCGAGCAGTACTTC. The rearrangement links TRBV18 to TRBJ2-7, with a possible D match to TRBD2 (6 bases). Germline CDR1 is KGHSH and CDR2 is LQKENI. V lost 3 bases, J lost 6 bases, and 21 bases lay in between. This CDR3 region has 16 residues.

This clone was detected only a few times. J is TRBJ1-4 and V is TRBV2; 9 nucleotides agree with TRBD1. CDR1 and CDR2 from the germline V gene are SNHLY and FYNNEI. This CDR3 spans 17 amino acids. The V segment lost 8 bases and the J segment 7 bases; nucleotides outside the gene matches: 17. CDR3 bases: TGTGCCAGCTCATGGATCCCACAGGGGGCAAATCGTGAAAAACTGTTTTTT. It translates to CASSWIPQGANREKLFF.

The V and J genes are TRBV4-2 and TRBJ2-7; a weak D match, TRBD1 (5 bases). The ends were cut back, 2 bases at V and 3 bases at J, with 8 bases in the middle. This CDR3 has 13 amino acids. The germline CDR1 and CDR2 sequences are LGHNA and YNFKEQ. The CDR3 bases are TGTGCCAGCAGCCAAAACAGGAACTACGAGCAGTACTTC. Translation gives CASSQNRNYEQYF.

The CDR3: CASSLTGNEQFF. The CDR3 coding sequence is TGTGCCAGCAGCTTGACCGGGAATGAGCAGTTCTTC. The rearrangement joins TRBV5-6 to TRBJ2-1; D gene ambiguous. Trimming cost V 1 base and J 7 bases, with 6 bases left between them. Germline lookup yields CDR1 SGHDT and CDR2 YYEEEE. The CDR3 runs 12 residues. Combining the CDR3 with reference TRBV5-6 and TRBJ2-1 gives the whole variable domain DAGVTQSPTHLIKTRGQQVTLRCSPKSGHDTVSWYQQALGQGPQFIFQYYEEEERQRGNFPDRFSGHQFPNYSSELNVNALLLGDSALYLCASSLTGNEQFFGPGTRLTVL.